Shown below are 8 T cell receptor beta chains from a single sample sequenced in a study of blood T cell repertoires in COVID-19. The method was immunoSEQ multiplex PCR; TCRdb's version includes in-frame clones alone and lacks a portion of them. The profile shows 70,000 to 75,000 clones, 70% to 80% of them singletons. The material sequenced was peripheral blood. The source of these receptors is a man aged 60-69 years with active or convalescent COVID-19.

This clone was counted a few times. V gene TRBV19 combines with J gene TRBJ1-5; TRBD1 might be the D (6 bases). With 4 bases removed from V and 2 bases from J, the gap between germline ends came to 18 bases. The germline CDR1 and CDR2 sequences are LNHDA and SQIVND (reference sequence). The length of the CDR3 is 17 residues. Here the CDR3 reads CASSRRTDRRGNQPQHF. CDR3 coding DNA: TGTGCCAGTAGTAGACGTACGGACAGAAGGGGCAATCAGCCCCAGCATTTT. Looking up the rest from reference TRBV19 and TRBJ1-5 gives the full variable domain: DGGITQSPKYLFRKEGQNVTLSCEQNLNHDAMYWYRQDPGQGLRLIYYSQIVNDFQKGDIAEGYSVSREKKESFPLTVTSAQKNPTAFYLCASSRRTDRRGNQPQHFGDGTRLSIL.

This clone was found once. This chain links TRBV28 with TRBJ1-4; D remains unclear. Trimming shortened V by 6 bases and J by 6 bases, and 8 bases separated the two germline ends. The germline V gene encodes CDR1 MDHEN and CDR2 SYDVKM. The CDR3 runs 12 residues. CDR3: CASRLLDEKLFF. CDR3 sequence (DNA): TGTGCCAGCAGGCTACTGGATGAAAAACTGTTTTTT.

The rearrangement joins TRBV9 to TRBJ1-2; D is possibly TRBD1 (6 bases). V shed 3 bases and J shed 4 bases, with 10 bases lying between them. The CDR3 has 13 amino acids. The germline gives CDR1 SGDLS, CDR2 YYNGEE. The CDR3 bases are TGTGCCAGCAGCGCCGCAGGGGTCTATGGCTACACCTTC. This translates into CASSAAGVYGYTF.

The J gene is TRBJ2-3, the V gene TRBV4-1; 10 nucleotides match TRBD2. The CDR3 covers 19 residues. J was trimmed by 3 bases and V by 0 bases; bases with no gene match: 12. Germline V gives CDR1 MGHRA, CDR2 YSYEKL. In nucleotides, the CDR3 is TGCGCCAGCAGCCAAGACCCCTTTACACTAGCGGGGTTAACAGATACGCAGTATTTT. It is translated as CASSQDPFTLAGLTDTQYF.

The rearrangement links TRBV12-5 to TRBJ2-1; 13 bases fit TRBD2. CDR1 is LGHNT, CDR2 FRNRAP, per germline. The V and J ends lost 5 bases and 8 bases, in that order; junction bases with no gene match: 9. The CDR3 spans 16 residues. CDR3 amino acids: CASGASRTSGGDEQFF. The DNA of the CDR3 is TGTGCTAGTGGTGCCTCTAGGACTAGCGGGGGTGATGAGCAGTTCTTC.

CDR3 protein: CASTRGSSGNTIYF. The CDR3 DNA reads TGTGCCAGTACCCGGGGATCCTCTGGAAACACCATATATTTT. The V and J genes are TRBV19 and TRBJ1-3; no clear D. The CDR3 covers 14 residues. Germline CDR1 and CDR2: LNHDA and SQIVND (reference sequence). The V end was cut by 7 bases, the J end by 0 bases, with 10 bases between.

V and J are TRBV5-1 and TRBJ1-2; 8 bases are shared with TRBD1. Germline CDR1 SGHRS, CDR2 YFSETQ. Unmatched junction bases numbered 7, after V lost 4 bases and J lost 5 bases. CDR3 length equals 14 residues. Written as DNA, the CDR3 is TGCGCCAGCAGCACCGGACAGGGTAGTTATGGCTACACCTTC. It translates to CASSTGQGSYGYTF.

J is TRBJ1-6 and V is TRBV4-1; TRBD1 matches 8 bases. V gave up 7 bases and J gave up 1 base; unmatched junction bases: 6. Germline V lookup: CDR1 MGHRA, CDR2 YSYEKL. The CDR3 runs 16 residues. CDR3 nucleotide sequence: TGCGCCAGCACCAGACAGGGGCGTTCCTATAATTCACCCCTCCACTTT. Encoded protein: CASTRQGRSYNSPLHF.